Each of the 14 T cell receptor beta chains below was sequenced from the same sample in a study of control samples from healthy donors and cancer patients (dated by TCRdb to the early 2020s). Libraries came from the immunoSEQ multiplex PCR assay. In its TCRdb copy, this immuneACCESS table keeps in-frame sequences only and misses some clones. Where compared with another copy, unresolved V genes explain less than half of these, and the others have no known cause. This sample is represented by roughly 55,000 clones; 92% of them were singletons. 1.5% to 2% of the sample rests with the top ten. The sample was PBMCs. These receptors all stem from a man in his forties with colorectal cancer.

This chain uses TRBV6-5 with TRBJ1-2; possible D gene TRBD1, 6 bases. Germline loops: CDR1 MNHEY, CDR2 SVGAGI. The CDR3 contains 14 residues. Between the trimmed V and J ends, which lost 7 bases and 0 bases, there was a span of 12 bases. CDR3 sequence: CASKRTVANYGYTF. CDR3 bases: TGTGCCAGCAAAAGGACAGTCGCTAACTATGGCTACACCTTC.

The V and J genes are TRBV6-2 or TRBV6-3 and TRBJ1-2, with D uncertain. The CDR3 contains 11 residues. Deletions cut 4 bases from V and 8 bases from J, with 8 bases between. Germline V gene sequence: CDR1 MNHEY, CDR2 SVGEGT. CDR3 amino acids: CASSSGIGYTF. CDR3 nucleotide sequence: TGTGCCAGCAGTTCCGGAATCGGCTACACCTTC.

The gene calls are TRBV9 and TRBJ2-7; D gene uncertain. Trimming removed 3 bases at V and 3 bases at J, with 10 bases between. The CDR3 loop spans 13 amino acids. Germline V gives CDR1 SGDLS, CDR2 YYNGEE. In nucleotides, the CDR3 is TGTGCCAGCAGCGAGGGCCTGCGCTACGAGCAGTACTTC. It specifies CASSEGLRYEQYF. Filled out from reference TRBV9 and TRBJ2-7, the complete variable domain reads DSGVTQTPKHLITATGQRVTLRCSPRSGDLSVYWYQQSLDQGLQFLIQYYNGEERAKGNILERFSAQQFPDLHSELNLSSLELGDSALYFCASSEGLRYEQYFGPGTRLTVT.

V gene TRBV3-1 (or the pseudogene TRBV3-2) combines with J gene TRBJ2-3, with 9 positions matching TRBD2. This CDR3 spans 15 amino acids. In germline, CDR1 is LGHDT, CDR2 YNNKEL (reference sequence). With 5 bases clipped from V and 0 bases from J, the junction kept 3 bases outside the gene matches. The CDR3 loop reads CASSRSGGSTDTQYF. The CDR3 coding sequence is TGTGCCAGCAGCAGGAGCGGGGGGAGCACAGATACGCAGTATTTT.

This sequence joins TRBV3-1 (or the pseudogene TRBV3-2) and TRBJ1-1; 9 bases are shared with TRBD1. The CDR3 sequence is 14 residues long. From germline, CDR1 is LGHDT and CDR2 YNNKEL (reference sequence). With V trimmed by 6 bases and J by 6 bases, 8 bases remained unmatched. CDR3 loop: CASSPDRGVAEAFF. CDR3 in DNA: TGTGCCAGCAGTCCAGACAGGGGGGTCGCTGAAGCTTTCTTT.

The CDR3 coding sequence is TGTGCCAGCAGCCGTTTGGATATGGGACAGGGGTTTCGCGAGCAGTACTTC. Its protein product is CASSRLDMGQGFREQYF. The rearrangement uses TRBV7-9 and TRBJ2-7, with 10 bases fitting TRBD1. The germline gives CDR1 SEHNR, CDR2 FQNEAQ (reference sequence). J gave up 6 bases and V 5 bases, and 16 bases lay outside the gene matches. The CDR3 has 17 residues.

V is TRBV5-1 and J is TRBJ2-7; perhaps TRBD2 as D (6 bases). Trimming removed 3 bases at V and 0 bases at J, with 10 bases between. The CDR3 length is 14 residues. Germline values: CDR1 SGHRS, CDR2 YFSETQ. CDR3 in DNA: TGCGCCAGCAGCTCCTGGACTAACTCCTACGAGCAGTACTTC. Encoded protein: CASSSWTNSYEQYF.

The chain carries TRBV9 and TRBJ1-5, with D tentatively TRBD1 (5 bases). Trimming shortened V by 0 bases and J by 0 bases, and 10 bases separated the two germline ends. Per germline, CDR1 SGDLS and CDR2 YYNGEE. The CDR3 length is 16 residues. The CDR3: CASSVGDDDSNQPQHF. For the CDR3, the DNA is TGTGCCAGCAGCGTAGGGGACGATGATAGCAATCAGCCCCAGCATTTT.

J is TRBJ2-6 and V is TRBV25-1; D unclear. V dropped 4 bases and J dropped 0 bases, with 10 bases sitting between them. The germline CDR1 and CDR2 sequences are MGHDK and SYGVNS. This CDR3 is 16 amino acids long. The CDR3 protein is CASSGQTISGANVLTF. CDR3 sequence (DNA): TGTGCCAGCAGTGGCCAGACAATCTCTGGGGCCAACGTCCTGACTTTC. Together with reference TRBV25-1 and TRBJ2-6, the CDR3 gives the full variable domain: EADIYQTPRYLVIGTGKKITLECSQTMGHDKMYWYQQDPGMELHLIHYSYGVNSTEKGDLSSESTVSRIRTEHFPLTLESARPSHTSQYLCASSGQTISGANVLTFGAGSRLTVL.

The chain couples TRBV7-8 to TRBJ1-5; perhaps TRBD1 as D (6 bases). Germline V gives CDR1 SGHVS, CDR2 FQNEAQ. The CDR3 totals 15 residues. Trimming removed 7 bases at V and 4 bases at J, with 17 bases between. The CDR3 nucleotides read TGTGCCAGCACCGTTGCGGGGGCGCGTAATCAGCCCCAGCATTTT. This encodes CASTVAGARNQPQHF.

CDR3 loop: CASSREGRGTEAFF. The CDR3 bases are TGTGCCAGCAGCCGGGAAGGCAGAGGTACTGAAGCTTTCTTT. The rearrangement uses TRBV7-6 and TRBJ1-1; D remains ambiguous. The V gene lost 5 bases and the J gene lost 5 bases, with 15 bases spanning the gap. The germline gives CDR1 SGHVS, CDR2 FNYEAQ. The CDR3 contains 14 residues.

The V call is TRBV19, the J call TRBJ2-5; TRBD1 might be the D (6 bases). Germline loops: CDR1 LNHDA, CDR2 SQIVND (reference sequence). The V gene lost 5 bases and the J gene lost 2 bases, with 18 bases spanning the gap. The CDR3 totals 16 residues. CDR3 coding DNA: TGTGCCAGTAGTCCAATCAAGGACAGTTTACAAGAGACCCAGTACTTC. It encodes CASSPIKDSLQETQYF.

This chain connects TRBV7-2 to TRBJ1-2; TRBD1 is a possible D gene (5 bases). Germline loops: CDR1 SGHTA, CDR2 FQGNSA. The ends were cut back, 1 base at V and 0 bases at J, with 9 bases in the middle. There are 15 residues in the CDR3. CDR3 bases: TGTGCCAGCAGCTTAGGGGACGTATCTAACTATGGCTACACCTTC. Amino acid sequence: CASSLGDVSNYGYTF.

V is TRBV29-1 and J is TRBJ2-3, with 9 bases that match TRBD1. V was clipped by 5 bases and J by 3 bases; unmatched bases: 6. The CDR3 is 14 amino acids. Germline CDR1 reads SQVTM; CDR2 reads ANQGSEA. DNA of the CDR3: TGCAGCGTTCTGGAGGACAGGGGTACAGATACGCAGTATTTT. Amino acids: CSVLEDRGTDTQYF.